This T cell receptor beta chain was identified in a study of T cells in Graves' hyperthyroidism and ophthalmopathy. The overall study: Once the initial diagnosis was made, peripheral blood was obtained before any treatment. Study results and caveats: Most thyroid clonotypes expanded above 0.001 were also detected in blood.

Per the germline V gene, CDR1 is GTSNPN and CDR2 is SVGIG (reference sequence). The length of the CDR3 is 13 residues. The junction had 5 bases not matched to a gene; V was cut back by 3 bases and J by 6 bases. The CDR3 regions of TCR beta were amplified from RNA transcripts. The TCR CDR3 first-round RT-PCR relied on the HTBI primer set. TCRdb analysed the multiplex PCR reads with MiXCR anew, one entry per CDR3 protein. The sample includes roughly 350,000 distinct CDR3 sequences, about 14% seen only once; the top ten take about 20%. The table lists this clonotype with many counts. What it binds is not known. Ophthalmopathy patients had Clinical Activity Score at least 3, NOSPECS grade at least 4, duration under 3 months. Those patients with uncontrolled infection, other autoimmune disease, pregnancy or lactation were excluded.

Sequences were obtained from blood. This TCR derives from a woman in her 30s with Graves' ophthalmopathy. The chain carries TRBV30 and TRBJ1-2, with 9 bases that match TRBD1. CDR3 residues: CAWRGQGQNGYTF. The CDR3 bases are TGTGCCTGGAGGGGACAGGGCCAAAATGGCTACACCTTC.